This T cell receptor (beta chain) was sequenced for a study of Ad26.COV2.S vaccination and SARS-CoV-2 variants. Looking at the study overall: This donor came from the COV1001 trial of Ad26.COV2.S. Overall study results and limits: Substantial breadth was reported for post-vaccination spike-specific CD8+ and CD4+ T cells.

Libraries were prepared by immunoSEQ multiplex PCR; TCRdb keeps only in-frame clonotypes and omits some of them. This repertoire shows fewer than 800,000 clones, around 89% found once; its top ten account for approximately 1.5%. V lost 0 bases and J lost 7, with 9 bases in between. CDR1 and CDR2 from the germline V gene are LGHNT and FRNRAP. The CDR3 runs to 14 residues. Worth noting for this clone: Its antigen is unidentified.

As for treatment: around 19 received Ad26.COV2.S at low or high dose, single or two shots; a few received placebo; per-sample allocation not given. Collection of the samples took place on day 63 after the first injection of vaccine or placebo. This clonotype was obtained from a person between 18 and 65 years old who received the Ad26.COV2.S COVID-19 vaccine or a placebo. The chain has TRBV12-5 and TRBJ2-2, with D uncertain. The sequencing here drew on peripheral blood, taken in a trial of Ad26.COV2.S vaccine versus placebo. CDR3: CASGLVNNGGELFF. The CDR3 DNA sequence: TGTGCTAGTGGTTTGGTAAACAACGGCGGGGAGCTGTTTTTT.